This passage covers 24 T cell receptor beta chains from one sample sequenced in a study of blood T cell repertoires in COVID-19. Method: immunoSEQ multiplex PCR; TCRdb's copy keeps in-frame clones and lacks some. The sample includes approximately 220,000 clones, approximately 86% of them seen just once. Sequenced input: peripheral blood. These receptors originate from a man aged 60 to 69 with acute or convalescent COVID-19.

The chain recombines TRBV7-3 with TRBJ2-2; 8 bases are a match to TRBD2. Germline CDR1 SGHTA, CDR2 FQGTGA. Unmatched junction bases numbered 11, after V lost 10 bases and J lost 4 bases. CDR3 length: 15 amino acids. The CDR3 coding sequence is TGTGCCACCCCGCGTGTAGCGGGGACCACCGGGGAGCTGTTTTTT. Translated, it gives CATPRVAGTTGELFF.

The rearrangement links TRBV19 to TRBJ1-5; 8 nucleotides line up with TRBD1. The CDR3 runs 18 residues. Germline CDR1 and CDR2: LNHDA and SQIVND (reference sequence). V shed 4 bases and J 0 bases; nucleotides not matched to a gene: 11. The CDR3 protein is CASSSMGTGRVSNQPQHF. In DNA, the CDR3 is TGTGCCAGTAGTAGTATGGGGACAGGTAGGGTTAGCAATCAGCCCCAGCATTTT. The variable domain in full, with the rest retrieved from reference TRBV19 and TRBJ1-5, is DGGITQSPKYLFRKEGQNVTLSCEQNLNHDAMYWYRQDPGQGLRLIYYSQIVNDFQKGDIAEGYSVSREKKESFPLTVTSAQKNPTAFYLCASSSMGTGRVSNQPQHFGDGTRLSIL.

The chain is built from TRBV2 and TRBJ2-3; D is undetermined. The V and J ends lost 6 bases and 0 bases respectively, with 10 bases between them. In germline, CDR1 is SNHLY, CDR2 FYNNEI. The CDR3 totals 14 residues. CDR3 sequence (DNA): TGTGCCAGCAGGCCACGAACTAGCACAGATACGCAGTATTTT. Translated: CASRPRTSTDTQYF.

The V and J genes are TRBV4-3 and TRBJ1-2, with D hard to call. Germline V gene lookup returns CDR1 LGHNA and CDR2 YSLEER. V was cut by 4 bases and J by 6 bases, with 15 bases left in between. The CDR3 has 14 amino acids. The CDR3 sequence is CASSPQQERDGYTF. The CDR3 coding sequence is TGCGCCAGCAGCCCACAGCAGGAGAGGGATGGCTACACCTTC.

The V and J genes are TRBV5-6 and TRBJ2-1, with 8 bases fitting TRBD2. J lost 2 bases, V lost 2 bases, and 6 bases had no gene match. Germline V gene data show CDR1 as SGHDT and CDR2 as YYEEEE. The CDR3 contains 16 residues. The DNA of the CDR3 is TGTGCCAGCAGCTTTGGGGCGGGGGGTGCCTACAATGAGCAGTTCTTC. This codes for CASSFGAGGAYNEQFF.

The J gene is TRBJ2-3, the V gene TRBV19, with 9 positions matching TRBD2. The trim removed 7 bases at V and 6 bases at J, leaving 11 bases unmatched. CDR1 and CDR2 (germline): LNHDA, SQIVND (reference sequence). The length of the CDR3 is 15 residues. CDR3 nucleotides: TGTGCCAGTACCGACTTTGGCGGGGGGGCGGATACGCAGTATTTT. This sequence encodes CASTDFGGGADTQYF.

The chain employs TRBV10-3 and TRBJ1-3, with D possibly being TRBD1 (6 bases). Per germline, CDR1 ENHRY and CDR2 SYGVKD. The CDR3 has 17 residues. V was trimmed by 3 bases and J by 0 bases, leaving 15 bases between them. CDR3 sequence: CAISDPRTAVSGNTIYF. The CDR3 DNA is TGTGCCATCAGTGATCCCCGGACAGCAGTCTCTGGAAACACCATATATTTT.

This clone was picked up one time. Other DNA sequences in the same sample also yield this CDR3. J is TRBJ2-3 and V is TRBV11-3; 10 nucleotides agree with TRBD1. The trim removed 1 base at V and 3 bases at J, leaving 1 base unmatched. Per the germline V gene, CDR1 is SGHNT and CDR2 is YENEEA. The CDR3 consists of 15 residues. CDR3 region: CASSLGTGGTDTQYF. DNA of the CDR3: TGTGCCAGCAGCTTAGGGACAGGGGGGACAGATACGCAGTATTTT.

This clone was counted a few times. The chain has TRBV5-4 and TRBJ2-3; D gene unclear. Trimming left V 2 bases short and J 3 bases short, with 10 bases between. Per germline, CDR1 SGHNT and CDR2 YYREEE (reference sequence). The CDR3 totals 14 residues. CDR3 region: CASSLNQRTDTQYF. CDR3 bases: TGTGCCAGCAGCTTAAACCAGAGGACAGATACGCAGTATTTT. Based on the CDR3 plus reference TRBV5-4 and TRBJ2-3, the full variable domain is ETGVTQSPTHLIKTRGQQVTLRCSSQSGHNTVSWYQQALGQGPQFIFQYYREEENGRGNFPPRFSGLQFPNYSSELNVNALELDDSALYLCASSLNQRTDTQYFGPGTRLTVL.

V gene TRBV19 combines with J gene TRBJ1-4, with D uncertain. Between the trimmed V and J ends, which lost 5 bases and 0 bases, there was a span of 16 bases. The CDR3 contains 17 residues. Germline assignment: CDR1 LNHDA and CDR2 SQIVND (reference sequence). This chain's CDR3 is CASSPRRGVATNEKLFF. CDR3 DNA: TGTGCCAGTAGTCCCCGACGGGGAGTTGCAACTAATGAAAAACTGTTTTTT.

The chain uses TRBV10-3 and TRBJ2-7; 11 bases are shared with TRBD2. The CDR3 has 18 amino acids. Trimming took 4 bases from V and 5 from J; bases not matched to a gene: 16. Germline V CDR1 and CDR2: ENHRY, SYGVKD. The CDR3 bases are TGTGCCATCAGTGGGGCTAGCGGGGGGACCGTTCCGCCGAACGAGCAGTACTTC. It codes for CAISGASGGTVPPNEQYF.

This sequence joins TRBV5-4 and TRBJ2-5, with 9 nucleotides matching TRBD2. V gave up 6 bases and J gave up 3 bases; unmatched junction bases: 12. CDR1 and CDR2 from the germline V gene are SGHNT and YYREEE (reference sequence). The CDR3 extends over 16 amino acids. This CDR3 reads CASTSPPAGGKETQYF. The CDR3 DNA is TGTGCCAGCACCTCTCCCCCCGCGGGGGGGAAAGAGACCCAGTACTTC.

This clone was picked up one time. The chain has TRBV7-9 and TRBJ2-2; D remains unclear. Germline V gene sequence: CDR1 SEHNR, CDR2 FQNEAQ (reference sequence). This CDR3 has 14 amino acids. V was clipped by 1 base and J by 5 bases, with 8 bases between them. The CDR3 nucleotides are TGTGCCAGCAGCTTAGTCGCACTAACCGGGGAGCTGTTTTTT. It codes for CASSLVALTGELFF. The full variable domain, with the rest looked up from reference TRBV7-9 and TRBJ2-2, is DTGVSQNPRHKITKRGQNVTFRCDPISEHNRLYWYRQTLGQGPEFLTYFQNEAQLEKSRLLSDRFSAERPKGSFSTLEIQRTEQGDSAMYLCASSLVALTGELFFGEGSRLTVL.

The chain employs TRBV18 and TRBJ2-2; D might be TRBD1 (5 bases). V was cut by 3 bases and J by 1 base, with 9 bases left in between. CDR1 is KGHSH, CDR2 LQKENI, per germline. CDR3 length: 15 residues. CDR3 DNA: TGTGCCAGCTCACCTAGAGGACAGAACACCGGGGAGCTGTTTTTT. Translation gives CASSPRGQNTGELFF.

The CDR3 loop reads CASSQRDRGANVLTF. In DNA form, the CDR3 reads TGTGCCAGCAGTCAACGGGACAGGGGAGCCAACGTCCTGACTTTC. The chain couples TRBV28 to TRBJ2-6, with 10 bases aligning to TRBD1. This CDR3 comprises 15 residues. The V gene's germline CDR1 is MDHEN and CDR2 SYDVKM. The V segment lost 5 bases and the J segment 7 bases; nucleotides outside the gene matches: 5.

The chain links TRBV18 to TRBJ2-1; 9 bases fit TRBD1. The V gene end was trimmed by 5 bases and the J gene end by 2 bases; junction bases not matched to a gene: 4. This CDR3 has 15 amino acids. The V gene's germline CDR1 is KGHSH and CDR2 LQKENI. Here the CDR3 DNA reads TGTGCCAGCTCAGAGGGACAGGGTGCCTACAATGAGCAGTTCTTC. It is translated as CASSEGQGAYNEQFF.

The chain links TRBV6-2 or TRBV6-3 to TRBJ1-1; no reliable D call. Germline V gene data show CDR1 as MNHEY and CDR2 as SVGEGT. The length of the CDR3 is 13 residues. The V and J ends lost 2 bases and 5 bases respectively, with 9 bases between them. The CDR3 region is CASSYTGRTEAFF. The CDR3 coding sequence is TGTGCCAGCAGTTACACGGGAAGAACTGAAGCTTTCTTT.

The rearrangement uses TRBV9 and TRBJ1-2; 7 nucleotides agree with TRBD1. CDR3 size: 20 residues. V shed 0 bases, J shed 3 bases, and the junction held 20 bases outside the gene matches. Germline CDR1 reads SGDLS; CDR2 reads YYNGEE. In DNA form, the CDR3 reads TGTGCCAGCAGCGTAGACCCTACTGTGGGGACAGCCATTCACTACTATGGCTACACCTTC. Translated: CASSVDPTVGTAIHYYGYTF.

The chain links TRBV14 to TRBJ2-1; the D is unclear. CDR1 SGHDN and CDR2 FVKESK come from the germline V gene. The CDR3 length is 18 residues. Trimming took 0 bases from V and 0 from J, leaving 15 bases between them. The CDR3 DNA reads as TGTGCCAGCAGCCAAGATAATCCGAGAAGCGCCTCCTACAATGAGCAGTTCTTC. Amino acid sequence: CASSQDNPRSASYNEQFF.

V gene TRBV4-2 combines with J gene TRBJ2-5; tentatively, D is TRBD2 (5 bases). Trimming pared 1 base from V and 2 bases from J, leaving 17 bases between. This CDR3 contains 17 residues. Germline V gene lookup returns CDR1 LGHNA and CDR2 YNFKEQ. The CDR3 loop is CASSQVASPSGQETQYF. CDR3 nucleotide sequence: TGTGCCAGCAGCCAAGTGGCGAGCCCGTCGGGACAAGAGACCCAGTACTTC.

This chain connects TRBV7-8 to TRBJ2-7; D is unresolved. The CDR3 contains 14 residues. The germline gives CDR1 SGHVS, CDR2 FQNEAQ. Trimming took 5 bases from V and 3 from J, leaving 14 bases between them. CDR3: CASSLTDGGYEQYF. Written as DNA, the CDR3 is TGTGCCAGCAGCCTGACCGACGGCGGCTACGAGCAGTACTTC. The whole variable domain, remainder taken from reference TRBV7-8 and TRBJ2-7, is GAGVSQSPRYKVAKRGQDVALRCDPISGHVSLFWYQQALGQGPEFLTYFQNEAQLDKSGLPSDRFFAERPEGSVSTLKIQRTQQEDSAVYLCASSLTDGGYEQYFGPGTRLTVT.

On this clone itself: Germline and junction disagree at one end, which may indicate a read error. V is TRBV7-9 and J is TRBJ2-3; 12 bases fit TRBD2. The CDR3 has 15 residues. Germline-derived CDR1 and CDR2 are SEHNR and FQNEAQ (reference sequence). CDR3 loop: CASSLAGGRTDTQYF. The CDR3 bases are TGTGCCAGCAGCCTAGCGGGGGGGCGAACAGATACGCAGTATTTT.

The V and J genes are TRBV7-3 and TRBJ2-3, with a weak D call TRBD1 (5 bases). The V end was cut by 0 bases, the J end by 0 bases, with 13 bases between. The germline V gene has CDR1 SGHTA and CDR2 FQGTGA. The CDR3 consists of 17 residues. For the CDR3, the DNA is TGTGCCAGCAGCTTAACGTCCACAGGTACTAGCACAGATACGCAGTATTTT. It codes for CASSLTSTGTSTDTQYF.

J is TRBJ1-2 and V is TRBV18, with a weak D call TRBD1 (5 bases). This CDR3 contains 15 residues. V was shortened by 2 bases and J by 6 bases, with 16 bases between the two germline ends. The germline V gene encodes CDR1 KGHSH and CDR2 LQKENI. The CDR3 spells CASSPGWGELDGYTF. CDR3 nucleotides: TGTGCCAGCTCACCAGGTTGGGGGGAACTTGATGGCTACACCTTC.